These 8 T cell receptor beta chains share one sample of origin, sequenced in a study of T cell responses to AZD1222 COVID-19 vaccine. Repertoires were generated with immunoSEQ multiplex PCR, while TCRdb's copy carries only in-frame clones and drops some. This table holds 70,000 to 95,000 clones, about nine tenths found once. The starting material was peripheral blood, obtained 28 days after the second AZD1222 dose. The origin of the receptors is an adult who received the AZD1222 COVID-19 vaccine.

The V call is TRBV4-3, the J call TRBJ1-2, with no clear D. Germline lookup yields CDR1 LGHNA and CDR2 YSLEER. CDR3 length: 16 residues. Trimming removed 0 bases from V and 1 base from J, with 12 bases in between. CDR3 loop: CASSQDLVTDNYGYTF. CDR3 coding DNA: TGCGCCAGCAGCCAAGATCTCGTGACCGATAACTATGGCTACACCTTC.

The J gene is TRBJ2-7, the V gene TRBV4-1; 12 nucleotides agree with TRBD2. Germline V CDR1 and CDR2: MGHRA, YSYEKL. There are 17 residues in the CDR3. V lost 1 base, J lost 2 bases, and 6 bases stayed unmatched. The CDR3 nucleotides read TGCGCCAGCAGCCAAGCGACTAGCGGGAGAAAGGCCTACGAGCAGTACTTC. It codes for CASSQATSGRKAYEQYF.

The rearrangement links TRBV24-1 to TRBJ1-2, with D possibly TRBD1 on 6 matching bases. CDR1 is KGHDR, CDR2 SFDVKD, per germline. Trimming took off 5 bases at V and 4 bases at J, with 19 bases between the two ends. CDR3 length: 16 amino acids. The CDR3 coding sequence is TGTGCCACCAGTGGCCCCACCCAACAGGGCTTCTATGGCTACACCTTC. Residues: CATSGPTQQGFYGYTF.

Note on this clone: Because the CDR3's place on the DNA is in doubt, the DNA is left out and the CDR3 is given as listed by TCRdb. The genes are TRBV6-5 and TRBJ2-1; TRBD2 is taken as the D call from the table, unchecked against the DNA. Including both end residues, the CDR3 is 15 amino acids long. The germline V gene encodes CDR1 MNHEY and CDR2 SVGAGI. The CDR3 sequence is CASILDWASYNEQFF.

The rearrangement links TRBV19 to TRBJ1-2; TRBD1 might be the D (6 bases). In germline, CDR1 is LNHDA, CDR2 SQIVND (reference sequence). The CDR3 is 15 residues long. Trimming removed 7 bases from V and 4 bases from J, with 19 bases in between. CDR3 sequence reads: CASTLSGAGFYGYTF. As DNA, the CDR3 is TGTGCCAGTACCTTGTCGGGGGCAGGGTTCTATGGCTACACCTTC.

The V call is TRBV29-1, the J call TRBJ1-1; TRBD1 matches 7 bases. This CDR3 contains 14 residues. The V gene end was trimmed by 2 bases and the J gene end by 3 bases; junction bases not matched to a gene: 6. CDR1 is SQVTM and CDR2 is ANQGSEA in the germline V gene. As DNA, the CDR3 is TGCAGCGTTGAATTCGCAGGGGGTTACACTGAAGCTTTCTTT. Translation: CSVEFAGGYTEAFF. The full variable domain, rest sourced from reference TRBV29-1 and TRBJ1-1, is SAVISQKPSRDICQRGTSLTIQCQVDSQVTMMFWYRQQPGQSLTLIATANQGSEATYESGFVIDKFPISRPNLTFSTLTVSNMSPEDSSIYLCSVEFAGGYTEAFFGQGTRLTVV.

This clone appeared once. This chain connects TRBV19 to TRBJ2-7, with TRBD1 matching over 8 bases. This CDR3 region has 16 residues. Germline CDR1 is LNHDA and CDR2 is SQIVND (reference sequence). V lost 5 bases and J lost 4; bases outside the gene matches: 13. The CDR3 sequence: CASSSLGPGGVYEQYF. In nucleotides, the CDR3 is TGTGCCAGTAGTTCCCTCGGACCAGGGGGCGTGTACGAGCAGTACTTC. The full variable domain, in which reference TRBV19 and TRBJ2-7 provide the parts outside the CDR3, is DGGITQSPKYLFRKEGQNVTLSCEQNLNHDAMYWYRQDPGQGLRLIYYSQIVNDFQKGDIAEGYSVSREKKESFPLTVTSAQKNPTAFYLCASSSLGPGGVYEQYFGPGTRLTVT.

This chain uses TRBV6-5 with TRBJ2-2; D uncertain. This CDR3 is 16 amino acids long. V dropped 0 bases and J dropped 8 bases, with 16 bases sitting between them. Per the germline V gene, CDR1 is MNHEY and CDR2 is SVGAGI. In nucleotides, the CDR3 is TGTGCCAGCAGTTACTCAGGTCAATTTGGGCGAGGGGAGCTGTTTTTT. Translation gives CASSYSGQFGRGELFF.